This passage covers 13 T cell receptor beta chains from one sample sequenced in a study of blood T cell repertoires in COVID-19. Repertoires were generated with immunoSEQ multiplex PCR, while TCRdb's copy carries only in-frame clones and drops some. This table has over 150,000 clones, around 94% appearing once. The source material was peripheral blood. Receptors originate from a young man with COVID-19, enrolled during active disease.

Regarding this clone: Germline is not matched at one junction end, which may reflect a read error. This chain links TRBV25-1 with TRBJ2-5, with a tentative D call TRBD2 (5 bases). CDR1 and CDR2 (germline): MGHDK, SYGVNS. The CDR3 extends over 14 amino acids. CDR3: CASCEVGKKETQYF. The CDR3 DNA reads as TGTGCCAGCTGTGAAGTCGGGAAAAAAGAGACCCAGTACTTC. The variable domain in full, completed from reference TRBV25-1 and TRBJ2-5, reads EADIYQTPRYLVIGTGKKITLECSQTMGHDKMYWYQQDPGMELHLIHYSYGVNSTEKGDLSSESTVSRIRTEHFPLTLESARPSHTSQYLCASCEVGKKETQYFGPGTRLLVL.

The table lists this clone with a count of one. The chain joins TRBV4-1 to TRBJ2-7; TRBD1 aligns across 8 bases. From germline, CDR1 is MGHRA and CDR2 YSYEKL. The length of the CDR3 is 13 residues. V was pared by 5 bases and J by 4 bases, with 4 bases of the junction left unmatched. CDR3 amino acids: CASSNRQGYEQYF. The DNA for the CDR3 is TGCGCCAGCAGCAACCGACAGGGGTACGAGCAGTACTTC.

The V call is TRBV6-5, the J call TRBJ1-3; no clear D. The CDR3 has 13 amino acids. Deletions cut 6 bases from V and 7 bases from J, with 13 bases between. CDR1 is MNHEY and CDR2 is SVGAGI in the germline V gene. The DNA of the CDR3 is TGTGCCAGCAGCCAAGTCCCCCGGAACACCATATATTTT. Residues: CASSQVPRNTIYF.

The chain couples TRBV6-7 to TRBJ2-1, with 10 bases that match TRBD2. TRBV6-7 is an ORF; its function is uncertain. J gave up 4 bases and V 5 bases, and 8 bases lay outside the gene matches. The CDR3 runs 16 residues. The CDR3 is CASSPPLAGEYNEQFF. CDR3 coding DNA: TGTGCCAGCAGTCCCCCCCTAGCGGGGGAGTACAATGAGCAGTTCTTC.

The rearrangement links TRBV11-3 to TRBJ2-1; the D gene is possibly TRBD2 (6 bases). Germline CDR1 reads SGHNT; CDR2 reads YENEEA. This CDR3 comprises 18 residues. With 0 bases removed from V and 3 bases from J, the gap between germline ends came to 18 bases. DNA of the CDR3: TGTGCCAGCAGCTTAGATACGTCTTCCGGGGGTTACTACAATGAGCAGTTCTTC. It codes for CASSLDTSSGGYYNEQFF.

The chain recombines TRBV20-1 with TRBJ2-4, with 10 bases fitting TRBD2. CDR1 is DFQATT, CDR2 SNEGSKA, per germline (reference sequence). With 3 bases clipped from V and 2 bases from J, the junction kept 4 bases outside the gene matches. The CDR3 runs to 15 residues. In nucleotides, the CDR3 is TGCAGTGCTAGTCGGACTAGCGGTCCCAAAAACATTCAGTACTTC. Encoded protein: CSASRTSGPKNIQYF.

The chain employs TRBV24-1 and TRBJ2-7, with 7 bases lining up with TRBD1. The V gene end was trimmed by 3 bases and the J gene end by 7 bases; junction bases not matched to a gene: 5. This CDR3 spans 13 amino acids. The germline CDR1 and CDR2 sequences are KGHDR and SFDVKD. This CDR3 reads CATSDPGTDEQYF. CDR3 DNA sequence: TGTGCCACCAGTGATCCGGGGACAGATGAGCAGTACTTC.

V and J are TRBV30 and TRBJ1-2, with TRBD1 matching over 8 bases. The CDR3 length is 12 residues. The V and J ends lost 6 bases and 4 bases, in that order; junction bases with no gene match: 4. Germline CDR1 reads GTSNPN; CDR2 reads SVGIG (reference sequence). CDR3 region: CACRGRGYGYTF. The CDR3, as DNA: TGTGCCTGCAGGGGGCGCGGCTATGGCTACACCTTC.

The rearrangement uses TRBV9 and TRBJ1-5, with 7 bases lining up with TRBD1. The trim removed 3 bases at V and 3 bases at J, leaving 6 bases unmatched. The germline V gene has CDR1 SGDLS and CDR2 YYNGEE. The CDR3 runs 15 residues. The chain's CDR3 is CASSATGAPNQPQHF. Written as DNA, the CDR3 is TGTGCCAGCAGCGCAACAGGGGCACCCAATCAGCCCCAGCATTTT.

The chain carries TRBV7-3 and TRBJ1-4, with D tentatively TRBD1 (6 bases). Deletions cut 3 bases from V and 8 bases from J, with 16 bases between. Germline CDR1 and CDR2: SGHTA and FQGTGA. This CDR3 is built from 15 residues. The CDR3 nucleotides are TGTGCCAGCAGCTTGGCGCGGGGGGGCGGCGAAAAACTGTTTTTT. This encodes CASSLARGGGEKLFF. Filled out from reference TRBV7-3 and TRBJ1-4, the complete variable domain reads GAGVSQTPSNKVTEKGKYVELRCDPISGHTALYWYRQSLGQGPEFLIYFQGTGAADDSGLPNDRFFAVRPEGSVSTLKIQRTERGDSAVYLCASSLARGGGEKLFFGSGTQLSVL.

This chain uses TRBV24-1 with TRBJ2-2, with D possibly being TRBD2 (6 bases). Trimming took off 7 bases at V and 0 bases at J, with 17 bases between the two ends. There are 17 residues in the CDR3. The germline V gene encodes CDR1 KGHDR and CDR2 SFDVKD. In DNA form, the CDR3 reads TGTGCCACCAGGGAGGGACGGGGCGCTACGAACACCGGGGAGCTGTTTTTT. Amino acid sequence: CATREGRGATNTGELFF.

Only one count was recorded for this clone. The genes are TRBV6-6 and TRBJ1-5, with D perhaps matching TRBD1 (6 bases). V lost 6 bases and J 5 bases, leaving 20 bases between the germline ends. There are 16 residues in the CDR3. Germline V gene sequence: CDR1 MNHNY, CDR2 SVGAGI (reference sequence). CDR3 loop: CASSRDISITYQPQHF. CDR3 DNA: TGTGCCAGCAGCCGGGACATTTCAATAACCTATCAGCCCCAGCATTTT.

The CDR3 DNA reads TGTGCCAGCAGCCAAGTCGGGGGTTACACCGGGGAGCTGTTTTTT. Encoded protein: CASSQVGGYTGELFF. J is TRBJ2-2 and V is TRBV4-2, with D possibly TRBD2 on 6 matching bases. The CDR3 is 15 residues long. The V gene's germline CDR1 is LGHNA and CDR2 YNFKEQ. The V and J ends lost 1 base and 3 bases respectively, with 9 bases between them.